The rows below give T cell receptor beta chains drawn from one sample of a study of breast tumors, draining lymph nodes, adjacent tissues. Using its own MiXCR run on the multiplex PCR reads, TCRdb lists one record per CDR3 protein. Among 150,000 to 200,000 distinct CDR3 sequences listed, approximately 30% were seen once. Material: axillary lymph node tissue. The receptor source for this set is a female donor with breast cancer. Some clones in this sample may be carry-over from other donors' samples. Both conserved end residues are part of each CDR3. Fields, in order: V gene, J gene, CDR3 protein.

TRBV6-2/TRBV6-3	TRBJ1-6	CASKNDRTPYNSPLHF
TRBV20-1	TRBJ2-3	CSARDYTQYF
TRBV7-6	TRBJ2-3	CASSLGLAGADTQYF
TRBV5-4	TRBJ2-5	CAGSSGVGETQYF
TRBV7-8	TRBJ1-1	CASSPQGDTTEAFF
TRBV20-1	TRBJ2-7	CSARYTPGANTGEQYF
TRBV6-6	TRBJ2-2	CTSSHSTARNTGELFF
TRBV2	TRBJ2-5	CASSGQPQETQYF
TRBV6-6	TRBJ2-1	CASSYSNPPYNEQFF
TRBV24-1	TRBJ2-2	CATSVTGGPGELFF
TRBV12-3/TRBV12-4	TRBJ2-7	CASSAGSYEQYF
TRBV7-2	TRBJ2-3	CASSEGDPVSTDTQYF
TRBV5-1	TRBJ1-4	CASSLGQGHEKLFF
TRBV19	TRBJ2-2	CASSGGGIGELFF
TRBV6-6	TRBJ2-1	CASSYSSHRAKDEQFF
TRBV7-9	TRBJ1-4	CASSYTAYEQYFGPSEKLFF
TRBV12-3/TRBV12-4	TRBJ2-3	CASSLSGGDTQYF
TRBV7-2	TRBJ1-1	CASSQREGQGSTEPFF
TRBV25-1	TRBJ2-7	CASSGDKFYEQYF
TRBV7-8	TRBJ2-7	CASTSRRAYEQYF
TRBV7-3	TRBJ2-5	CASSSAGLGTQYF
TRBV9	TRBJ1-4	CASSTWTDEKLFF
TRBV9	TRBJ2-1	CASSTNPGGSSYTEQFF
TRBV18	TRBJ2-5	CASSPGSLQETQYF
TRBV7-7	TRBJ2-1	CASSKGLAGGTGEQFF
TRBV7-2	TRBJ1-2	CASSGSGYTF
TRBV10-1	TRBJ1-6	CASSESQTRGLWYSPLHF
TRBV5-6	TRBJ2-3	CASSLKGTLSDTQYF
TRBV9	TRBJ2-7	CASSSGRATYEQYF
TRBV7-3	TRBJ2-6	CASSPYAGQGRGGANVLTF
TRBV7-6	TRBJ2-3	CASSFLAGGQDTQYF
TRBV3-1	TRBJ1-6	CASSQDPGLNSPLHF
TRBV6-5	TRBJ1-2	CASSYSDARGYTF
TRBV20-1	TRBJ2-2	CSARRGTTGNTGELFF
TRBV20-1	TRBJ1-2	CSARGWTAGYTF
TRBV27	TRBJ1-5	CASSPSSRQPQHF
TRBV6-2/TRBV6-3	TRBJ2-1	CASSPDRGNPFYNEQFF
TRBV6-5	TRBJ2-7	CASSHSLTYEQYF
TRBV19	TRBJ1-1	CASSPRGLVNTEAFF
TRBV6-6	TRBJ2-1	CASSYPPSGAYNEQFF
TRBV6-4	TRBJ2-5	CASNPGQGPKTQYF
TRBV7-9	TRBJ1-6	CASSDGQAGSYNSPLHF
TRBV24-1	TRBJ2-5	CATPGGYEQYSPQETQYF
TRBV20-1	TRBJ2-3	CSAVLAGGMGADTQYF
TRBV5-1	TRBJ2-5	CASSLAGVQETQYF
TRBV7-2	TRBJ2-3	CASSPGLAGGSTDTQYF
TRBV28	TRBJ2-5	CASSLYQGRETQYF
TRBV6-5	TRBJ2-2	CASSYGAGGGTGELFF
TRBV11-2	TRBJ2-2	CASSLAWTGNTGELFF
TRBV9	TRBJ2-3	CASSVRETYRGHEQYF
TRBV2	TRBJ2-5	CASSAGGPKTQYF
TRBV7-8	TRBJ2-6	CASSLGRTGANVLPF
TRBV15	TRBJ1-4	CATSGQISNEKLFF
TRBV11-2	TRBJ2-7	CASSLAGQGTDEQYF
TRBV19	TRBJ2-4	CASSSTGGKNIQYF
TRBV4-1	TRBJ1-2	CASGTGSNGYTF
TRBV7-7	TRBJ2-5	CASSSGLAGGSQETQYF
TRBV11-3	TRBJ1-2	CASSLDHRGRNYGYTF